The 10 T cell receptor beta chains below all came from one sample that was sequenced in a study of Ad26.COV2.S vaccination and SARS-CoV-2 variants. As to treatment: about 20 received Ad26.COV2.S at low or high dose, single or two shots; a few received placebo; per-sample allocation not given. Sampling happened 63 days after the first vaccine or placebo injection. The assay was immunoSEQ multiplex PCR, and TCRdb's table has in-frame clones only and misses some. The top ten hold approximately 4.5% of the sample, which has about 440,000 clones, 90% seen once. The source was peripheral blood, collected in a trial of Ad26.COV2.S vaccine versus placebo. These receptors came from a person aged 18-65 years who received the Ad26.COV2.S COVID-19 vaccine or a placebo.

A remark on this clone: At the DNA level, this CDR3 is encoded by other sequences in the same sample as well. The CDR3 here is CASSLGLAGGPRTDTQYF. CDR3 DNA sequence: TGCGCCAGCAGCTTGGGGCTAGCGGGAGGGCCTCGCACAGATACGCAGTATTTT. The gene calls are TRBV5-1 and TRBJ2-3; 12 positions match TRBD2. The germline gives CDR1 SGHRS, CDR2 YFSETQ. Unmatched junction bases numbered 6, after V lost 0 bases and J lost 1 base. The CDR3 contains 18 residues.

The rearrangement uses TRBV11-3 and TRBJ2-1; TRBD2 aligns across 14 bases. J was trimmed by 9 bases and V by 1 base; bases with no gene match: 11. In germline, CDR1 is SGHNT, CDR2 YENEEA. The CDR3 contains 18 residues. The CDR3 nucleotides are TGTGCCAGCAGCTTAGGTGGACTAGCGGGAGGAGTGACGGTTGAGCAGTTCTTC. Protein product: CASSLGGLAGGVTVEQFF.

This chain joins TRBV19 and TRBJ1-2; no clear D. V gave up 3 bases and J gave up 3 bases, with 11 bases separating them. Looked up from germline, CDR1 is LNHDA and CDR2 is SQIVND (reference sequence). The CDR3 is made up of 14 amino acids. The CDR3 region is CASSMARGDYGYTF. The CDR3 nucleotides are TGTGCCAGTAGTATGGCACGTGGGGACTATGGCTACACCTTC. Together with reference TRBV19 and TRBJ1-2, the CDR3 gives the full variable domain: DGGITQSPKYLFRKEGQNVTLSCEQNLNHDAMYWYRQDPGQGLRLIYYSQIVNDFQKGDIAEGYSVSREKKESFPLTVTSAQKNPTAFYLCASSMARGDYGYTFGSGTRLTVV.

The chain joins TRBV6-5 to TRBJ2-5; D ambiguous. V lost 4 bases, J lost 12 bases, and 12 bases lay in between. CDR1 is MNHEY and CDR2 is SVGAGI in the germline V gene. This CDR3 is built from 11 residues. Here the CDR3 DNA reads TGTGCCAGCAGTTCCCCTCGGACGGAGTACTTC. As protein: CASSSPRTEYF.

The chain couples TRBV5-1 to TRBJ2-4; D gene uncertain. Trimming pared 1 base from V and 4 bases from J, leaving 6 bases between. The CDR3 extends over 13 amino acids. Germline CDR1 reads SGHRS; CDR2 reads YFSETQ. CDR3 amino acids: CASSLTLKNIQYF. The CDR3 DNA reads TGCGCCAGCAGCTTGACCCTTAAAAACATTCAGTACTTC.

The chain links TRBV28 to TRBJ2-3; 9 positions agree with TRBD1. The ends lost 5 bases at V and 9 bases at J; junction bases unmatched: 6. The germline V gene has CDR1 MDHEN and CDR2 SYDVKM. The CDR3 runs to 13 residues. CDR3: CASSPLDRGTQYF. The DNA of the CDR3 is TGTGCCAGCAGTCCTCTGGACAGGGGAACGCAGTATTTT.

V gene TRBV28 combines with J gene TRBJ1-1; a possible D gene is TRBD1 (5 bases). The CDR3 spans 13 residues. Trimming cost V 4 bases and J 6 bases, with 12 bases left between them. The germline gives CDR1 MDHEN, CDR2 SYDVKM. CDR3 nucleotide sequence: TGTGCCAGCAGTTCGTCGTCGGGGGCTGAAGCTTTCTTT. Protein sequence: CASSSSSGAEAFF. Full variable domain (missing parts from reference TRBV28 and TRBJ1-1): DVKVTQSSRYLVKRTGEKVFLECVQDMDHENMFWYRQDPGLGLRLIYFSYDVKMKEKGDIPEGYSVSREKKERFSLILESASTNQTSMYLCASSSSSGAEAFFGQGTRLTVV.

The rearrangement links TRBV11-2 to TRBJ2-1; TRBD2 is a possible D gene (6 bases). This CDR3 is built from 15 residues. Between the trimmed V and J ends, which lost 5 bases and 4 bases, there was a span of 15 bases. Germline lookup yields CDR1 SGHAT and CDR2 FQNNGV. The DNA of the CDR3 is TGTGCCAGCAGCGGAGGGACGAAAAGGTACAATGAGCAGTTCTTC. Protein product: CASSGGTKRYNEQFF.

V is TRBV12-5 and J is TRBJ1-2; D uncertain. This CDR3 is 11 amino acids long. Trimming shortened V by 4 bases and J by 5 bases, and 5 bases separated the two germline ends. Germline CDR1 LGHNT, CDR2 FRNRAP. CDR3 in DNA: TGTGCTAGTGGTTGGCATTATGGCTACACCTTC. The encoded protein is CASGWHYGYTF.

CDR3 nucleotide sequence: TGTGCCAGCAGCCCGGAGGGTCGGAGCTCCTACAATGAGCAGTTCTTC. Protein product: CASSPEGRSSYNEQFF. This chain connects TRBV4-2 to TRBJ2-1; TRBD2 might be the D (6 bases). The CDR3 is made up of 16 amino acids. From germline, CDR1 is LGHNA and CDR2 YNFKEQ. Trimming took 4 bases from V and 0 from J, leaving 13 bases between them.